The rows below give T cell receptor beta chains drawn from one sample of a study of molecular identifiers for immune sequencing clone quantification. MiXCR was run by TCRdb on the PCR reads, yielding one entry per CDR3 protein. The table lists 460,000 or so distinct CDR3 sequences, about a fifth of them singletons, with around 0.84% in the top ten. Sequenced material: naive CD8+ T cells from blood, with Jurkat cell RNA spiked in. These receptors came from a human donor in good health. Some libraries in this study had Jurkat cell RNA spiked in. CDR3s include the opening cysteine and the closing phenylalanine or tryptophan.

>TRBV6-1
CASSYKTGETNTGELFF
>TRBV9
CASSPVPNYEQYF
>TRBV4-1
CASSLFGQGPLEYEAFF
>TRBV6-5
CASRWREGHDEQYF
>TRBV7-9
CASSSISGRAAGEQFF
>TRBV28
CASSLLASGRLAGELFF
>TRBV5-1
CASSLDRGVDTEAFF
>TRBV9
CASSGGQGVQGGELFF
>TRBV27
CATGEGTAHYEQYF
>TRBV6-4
CASTSSWGDTEAFF
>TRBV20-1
CGAKTGVDYEQYF
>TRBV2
CASRLFGTSNQPQHF
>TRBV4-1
CASSEGAGWGNEQFF
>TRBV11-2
CASSLDVGAETQYF
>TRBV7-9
CASSLDAGEGTDTQYF
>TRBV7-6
CASSLALRGAEAFF
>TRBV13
CASSLALTTTSTDTQYF
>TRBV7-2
CASSFTYNEQFF
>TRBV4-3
CASSQEVDRKETQYF
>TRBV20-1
CSAPGTGLGEQYF
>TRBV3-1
CASSQDSWQTNSPLHF
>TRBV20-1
CSAKWTSAYEQYF
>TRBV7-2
CASSNPGTAYEQYF
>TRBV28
CASSLAGARNSPLHF
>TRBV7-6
CASSLEGRAQHF
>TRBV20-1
CSARGPVAGGWDTQYF
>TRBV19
CASRDGGGGYTF
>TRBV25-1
CASSPGGRDAFF
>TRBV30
CAWDSGASPDTQYF
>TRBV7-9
CASSDGPSYEQYF
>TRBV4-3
CASSQDWGPSVYNEQFF
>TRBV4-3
CASSQDLYQGSRGYEQYF
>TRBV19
CASSAGTGGLETQYF
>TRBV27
CASSLARQGSEQYF
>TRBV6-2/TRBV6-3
CASSRPYLAMNTEAFF
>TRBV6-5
CASRSEASRDLGAFF
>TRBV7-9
CASSLASALSPLHF
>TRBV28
CASSLSGEGQETQYF
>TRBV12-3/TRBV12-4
CASSPGERAYEQYF
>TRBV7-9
CASSPPVFRGAGTEAFF
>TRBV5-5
CASITLNEQFF
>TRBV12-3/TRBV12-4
CAGSDRGVADTQYF
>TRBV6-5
CASSYGGGDGYAF
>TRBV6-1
CASRVTGSYEQYF
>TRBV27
CASSYGPFDSGYTDTQYF
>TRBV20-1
CSARPTGPTNEKLFF
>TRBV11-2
CASSHPVELGYEQYF
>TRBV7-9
CASSLSDRSDYGYTF
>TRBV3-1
CASSDPGAFAGELFF
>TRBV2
CASSDTYNEQFF
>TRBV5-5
CASSSSGSGNQPQHF
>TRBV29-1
CSVEDLSRLGGNTIYF
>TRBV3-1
CVSSKTGASLQPQHF
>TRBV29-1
CSVVIQGNYEQYF
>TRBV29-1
CSVGTSGTYEQYF
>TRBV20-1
CSAHRQGHYEQYF
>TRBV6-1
CASSSGTRSGDTQYF